This T cell receptor (beta chain) was recovered during a study of post-analysis software for immune sequencing data. Unique molecular identifiers had been added to the TCR beta cDNA libraries. TCRdb re-called the PCR reads with MiXCR, one entry per CDR3 protein. Among hundreds of thousands of distinct CDR3 sequences listed, 25% to 30% were seen once. This TCR came from a girl under 18 with multiple sclerosis. The material sequenced was blood.

This CDR3 reads CASAGQQNTGELFF. CDR3 in DNA: TGTGCCAGCGCGGGACAGCAAAACACCGGGGAGCTGTTTTTT. The chain has TRBV6-4 and TRBJ2-2; possibly TRBD1 for D (7 bases). V was pared by 8 bases and J by 2 bases, with 12 bases between. The CDR3 has 14 amino acids. Germline V gene data show CDR1 as MRHNA and CDR2 as SNTAGT.